The TCR beta chain under discussion was sequenced for a study of blood T cells in healthy people across ages. A few counts support this clonotype. Its antigen is still unknown. V shed 6 bases, J shed 10 bases, and the junction held 9 bases outside the gene matches. CDR1 and CDR2 from the germline V gene are MNHEY and SVGEGT. This CDR3 is 14 amino acids long. Then a second PCR, running roughly 7 to 11 cycles, was carried out with a sample-barcoded 5' primer and a J-beta primer mix. Per-sample output comprised a minimum of 2.5 million paired-end reads containing CDR3. TCRdb re-derived calls from the 5' RACE reads in MiXCR, one entry per CDR3 protein. The sample yields more than 800,000 distinct CDR3 sequences, under 35% seen once. Study-level points and caveats: More naive CD4+ cells and higher diversity were found in long-lived than in aged donors.

The sequence was obtained from a woman of 80 years or more in good health. The chain joins TRBV6-2 or TRBV6-3 to TRBJ1-5, with 10 bases that match TRBD1. Specimen: blood. CDR3 sequence reads: CASRLGQGGRPQHF. The CDR3 nucleotides are TGTGCCAGCAGGTTAGGACAGGGGGGAAGACCCCAGCATTTT.